This T cell receptor (beta chain) was captured by sequencing in a study of molecular identifiers for immune sequencing clone quantification. The study's findings and limits: Among effectors, clones above 20 RNA copies held over 97% of molecules; among naive cells, under 1%.

Libraries of naive CD8 T cells were made from roughly 18,000 to 920,000 sorted cells. They used 10%, 30% or 50% RNA. Preparation methods for the bulk TCR libraries were those previously described, with listed TCR primers. TCRdb reprocessed the PCR reads via MiXCR and lists one record per CDR3 protein. The sample has about 60,000 distinct CDR3 sequences, under 20% seen once. This clonotype was detected many times. Its antigen is as yet unknown. V shed 7 bases, J shed 0 bases, and the junction held 3 bases outside the gene matches. This CDR3 has 14 residues. The V gene's germline CDR1 is LGHDT and CDR2 YNNKEL (reference sequence).

Input material: naive CD8+ T cells from blood, with Jurkat cell RNA spiked in. Stated subset: FACS-sorted CD8+CD4-CCR7+CD45RA+ naive T cells. The sequence came from a human donor in good health. Some libraries in this study had Jurkat cell RNA spiked in. The chain uses TRBV3-1 and TRBJ2-7, with 10 bases identical to TRBD2. The DNA of the CDR3 is TGTGCCAGCAATCGGACTAGCGGCTCCTACGAGCAGTACTTC. Amino acid sequence: CASNRTSGSYEQYF.